The 11 T cell receptor beta chains below all came from one sample that was sequenced in a study of cytomegalovirus exposure and HLA in healthy donors. In the PCR, 60 Vbeta and 13 Jbeta primers were used. Some clones are missing from TCRdb's copy, which holds only in-frame ones; the method was immunoSEQ multiplex PCR. The sample shows about 190,000 clones, almost 75% of them seen only once. The sample comprised PBMCs. These receptors were taken from a woman between 25 and 40 years old in good health and CMV-seropositive.

This chain uses TRBV27 with TRBJ1-2; D is undetermined. Trimming shortened V by 7 bases and J by 8 bases, and 17 bases separated the two germline ends. The CDR3 runs 13 residues. The germline V gene has CDR1 MNHEY and CDR2 SMNVEV (reference sequence). The CDR3 sequence: CASTAGGGGGYTF. Written as DNA, the CDR3 is TGTGCCAGCACCGCCGGCGGAGGAGGCGGCTACACCTTC.

The chain recombines TRBV11-2 with TRBJ2-1; TRBD2 aligns across 9 bases. The CDR3 totals 18 residues. Germline V gives CDR1 SGHAT, CDR2 FQNNGV. Trimming took 5 bases from V and 10 from J; bases not matched to a gene: 21. CDR3: CASSNLADRAGGKREQFF. The DNA of the CDR3 is TGTGCCAGCAGCAACTTAGCCGACCGGGCGGGAGGGAAAAGAGAGCAGTTCTTC.

V and J are TRBV28 and TRBJ2-2; a possible D gene is TRBD2 (6 bases). V gave up 8 bases and J gave up 6 bases, with 10 bases separating them. CDR3 length: 12 amino acids. Per the germline V gene, CDR1 is MDHEN and CDR2 is SYDVKM. The CDR3 coding sequence is TGTGCCAGCCCCGGGAGATCCGGGGAGCTGTTTTTT. Translated: CASPGRSGELFF.

This rearrangement joins TRBV18 to TRBJ1-2, with D perhaps TRBD1 (5 bases). The CDR3 loop spans 13 amino acids. Trimming pared 2 bases from V and 8 bases from J, leaving 12 bases between. From germline, CDR1 is KGHSH and CDR2 LQKENI. The CDR3 nucleotides read TGTGCCAGCTCACCAGGCAGGGATCGAGGCTACACCTTC. It specifies CASSPGRDRGYTF.

The rearrangement links TRBV20-1 to TRBJ1-2; D gene ambiguous. Germline CDR1 reads DFQATT; CDR2 reads SNEGSKA (reference sequence). The CDR3 spans 11 residues. Trimming shortened V by 6 bases and J by 8 bases, and 13 bases separated the two germline ends. The CDR3, as DNA: TGCAGTGCCGGAGGGCACTTCGGCTACACCTTC. Translated: CSAGGHFGYTF.

The rearrangement links TRBV5-1 to TRBJ2-6, with 7 bases identical to TRBD2. The CDR3 extends over 16 amino acids. In germline, CDR1 is SGHRS, CDR2 YFSETQ. The junction had 6 bases not matched to a gene; V was cut back by 4 bases and J by 2 bases. As DNA, the CDR3 is TGCGCCAGCAGCGCGGGGGACCATCCTGGGGCCAACGTCCTGACTTTC. Amino acids: CASSAGDHPGANVLTF.

The rearrangement uses TRBV5-5 and TRBJ2-2; 9 bases fit TRBD2. Per the germline V gene, CDR1 is SGHKS and CDR2 is YYEKEE (reference sequence). The ends lost 7 bases at V and 8 bases at J; junction bases unmatched: 15. CDR3 length equals 16 residues. For the CDR3, the DNA is TGTGCCAGCCGAAGCCTGGCGGGAGGGCTCGTGGGGGAGCTGTTTTTT. It yields the protein CASRSLAGGLVGELFF.

The V gene is TRBV7-2, the J gene TRBJ1-4, with 7 positions matching TRBD1. CDR1 is SGHTA, CDR2 FQGNSA, per germline. V trimming: 5 bases; J trimming: 4 bases; junction bases outside the gene matches: 10. This CDR3 comprises 16 residues. CDR3 sequence reads: CASSTGGTDFNEKLFF. CDR3 DNA: TGTGCCAGCAGCACAGGCGGGACAGACTTTAATGAAAAACTGTTTTTT.

The rearrangement links TRBV5-1 to TRBJ2-1, with 12 nucleotides matching TRBD2. V shed 4 bases, J shed 3 bases, and the junction held 2 bases outside the gene matches. Germline assignment: CDR1 SGHRS and CDR2 YFSETQ. This CDR3 has 15 residues. This CDR3 is CASSPGLAGYNEQFF. CDR3 sequence (DNA): TGCGCCAGCAGCCCGGGACTAGCGGGCTACAATGAGCAGTTCTTC.

For this clone: The junction departs from the called germline gene at one end, perhaps through a read error. In the same sample, other DNA sequences code for this CDR3. J is TRBJ2-2 and V is TRBV6-4, with TRBD2 as a possible D gene (5 bases). The CDR3 consists of 17 residues. Germline CDR1 and CDR2: MRHNA and SNTAGT. The CDR3 bases are TGTGCCAGCGCAGCGCCCCTGGATTTTTTCCGGCTCGGGGAGTTGTTTTTT. This encodes CASAAPLDFFRLGELFF.

The rearrangement uses TRBV27 and TRBJ1-6; D gene ambiguous. This CDR3 contains 15 residues. V was shortened by 0 bases and J by 6 bases, with 9 bases between the two germline ends. Per germline, CDR1 MNHEY and CDR2 SMNVEV (reference sequence). The CDR3 region has the DNA TGTGCCAGCAGTTTATCGGTCGGTTTTAATTCACCCCTCCACTTT. It is translated as CASSLSVGFNSPLHF.